The 21 T cell receptor beta chains in this list originate from one sample, sequenced in a study of OX40 agonist ivuxolimab in advanced cancers. Method: immunoSEQ multiplex PCR; TCRdb's copy keeps in-frame clones and lacks some. Of some 99,000 clones detected, approximately 94% appear once; the ten largest clones hold 0.15% to 0.2%. The material sequenced was CD4+ or CD8+ T cells sorted from blood, taken in a trial of the OX40 agonist ivuxolimab. These receptors were collected from an adult with an advanced solid tumor such as melanoma, head and neck, liver or kidney cancer.

This CDR3 reads CASSLADRWSGELFF. CDR3 nucleotide sequence: TGCGCCAGCAGCTTGGCCGACAGGTGGTCCGGGGAGCTGTTTTTT. The rearrangement joins TRBV5-1 to TRBJ2-2; tentatively, D is TRBD1 (6 bases). This CDR3 spans 15 amino acids. Looked up from germline, CDR1 is SGHRS and CDR2 is YFSETQ. The V end was cut by 0 bases, the J end by 6 bases, with 12 bases between.

The rearrangement joins TRBV5-4 to TRBJ2-5; D is perhaps TRBD2 (5 bases). Between the trimmed V and J ends, which lost 0 bases and 4 bases, there was a span of 13 bases. CDR3 length: 15 residues. The germline V gene has CDR1 SGHNT and CDR2 YYREEE (reference sequence). DNA of the CDR3: TGTGCCAGCAGCTTGGCGGGAACCCAGTCAGAGACCCAGTACTTC. Translation: CASSLAGTQSETQYF.

The chain links TRBV2 to TRBJ2-3; D is possibly TRBD1 (6 bases). Germline lookup yields CDR1 SNHLY and CDR2 FYNNEI. This CDR3 has 13 residues. The germline V and J ends were trimmed by 4 bases and 5 bases, with 10 bases remaining between them. In DNA form, the CDR3 reads TGTGCCAGCAGTGTGGGGGCGGGAGATACGCAGTATTTT. It yields the protein CASSVGAGDTQYF.

This clone is a singleton in its sample. Here the CDR3 reads CASRSTGGGGYTF. The DNA for the CDR3 is TGTGCCAGCAGATCGACAGGGGGCGGCGGCTACACCTTC. This chain connects TRBV28 to TRBJ1-2; 10 positions agree with TRBD1. The CDR3 loop spans 13 amino acids. Per the germline V gene, CDR1 is MDHEN and CDR2 is SYDVKM. The ends lost 6 bases at V and 8 bases at J; junction bases unmatched: 6.

V gene TRBV5-1 combines with J gene TRBJ2-6, with D perhaps matching TRBD2 (5 bases). Trimming shortened V by 5 bases and J by 0 bases, and 9 bases separated the two germline ends. CDR1 SGHRS and CDR2 YFSETQ come from the germline V gene. CDR3 length equals 15 residues. The CDR3 loop reads CASREGSSGANVLTF. The CDR3 DNA is TGCGCCAGCAGGGAAGGGAGCTCTGGGGCCAACGTCCTGACTTTC.

CDR3 bases: TGTGCCAGCAGTCCGAGACAGGGTATTGTTACAGATACGCAGTATTTT. Its protein product is CASSPRQGIVTDTQYF. This chain uses TRBV27 with TRBJ2-3; 7 bases are shared with TRBD1. The J segment lost 3 bases and the V segment lost 5 bases, leaving 11 bases of the junction unmatched. The CDR3 totals 16 residues. CDR1 and CDR2 from the germline V gene are MNHEY and SMNVEV (reference sequence).

The chain links TRBV5-1 to TRBJ2-1, with D unclear. Germline CDR1 and CDR2: SGHRS and YFSETQ. V lost 0 bases and J 0 bases, leaving 7 bases between the germline ends. The CDR3 contains 15 residues. The DNA of the CDR3 is TGCGCCAGCAGCTTGGAGGTCGTCTCCTACAATGAGCAGTTCTTC. This encodes CASSLEVVSYNEQFF.

V is TRBV4-3 and J is TRBJ2-1, with D possibly TRBD2 on 5 matching bases. The germline gives CDR1 LGHNA, CDR2 YSLEER. The CDR3 extends over 14 amino acids. Trimming left V 1 base short and J 1 base short, with 5 bases between. As DNA, the CDR3 is TGCGCCAGCAGCCAAGGAGGGTCCTACAATGAGCAGTTCTTC. It translates to CASSQGGSYNEQFF.

The genes are TRBV7-2 and TRBJ2-1; D might be TRBD2 (5 bases). CDR3 length: 12 amino acids. With 4 bases removed from V and 12 bases from J, the gap between germline ends came to 13 bases. Per the germline V gene, CDR1 is SGHTA and CDR2 is FQGNSA. CDR3 sequence reads: CASSSEGRRQFF. CDR3 bases: TGTGCCAGCAGCTCCGAGGGCCGACGGCAGTTCTTC.

The chain is built from TRBV5-1 and TRBJ2-1; D is ambiguous. The CDR3 extends over 15 amino acids. V lost 0 bases and J 2 bases, leaving 9 bases between the germline ends. Germline V gives CDR1 SGHRS, CDR2 YFSETQ. The CDR3 DNA reads as TGCGCCAGCAGCTTGGTGTGGGGTACCTACAATGAGCAGTTCTTC. Protein: CASSLVWGTYNEQFF.

The V gene is TRBV20-1, the J gene TRBJ2-5, with a weak D call TRBD1 (6 bases). Germline V lookup: CDR1 DFQATT, CDR2 SNEGSKA (reference sequence). The CDR3 is 11 residues long. The CDR3 DNA reads as TGCAGCCACGGACAGCAAGAGACCCAGTACTTC. Protein: CSHGQQETQYF.

The sample holds a few counts of this clone. The V gene is TRBV10-3, the J gene TRBJ1-5; D remains unclear. The CDR3 loop spans 12 amino acids. V lost 0 bases to trimming and J lost 7 bases, with 4 bases between them. Germline CDR1 and CDR2: ENHRY and SYGVKD. The CDR3: CAISESDQPQHF. Here the CDR3 DNA reads TGTGCCATCAGTGAGTCGGACCAGCCCCAGCATTTT.

The rearrangement links TRBV5-4 to TRBJ1-1; TRBD1 is a possible D gene (5 bases). V was clipped by 0 bases and J by 4 bases, with 10 bases between them. Germline lookup yields CDR1 SGHNT and CDR2 YYREEE (reference sequence). The CDR3 is 14 residues long. CDR3 DNA sequence: TGTGCCAGCAGCTTGGCGGGGGTGGGCACTGAAGCTTTCTTT. As protein: CASSLAGVGTEAFF.

The chain couples TRBV29-1 to TRBJ2-6; TRBD1 is a possible D gene (6 bases). V dropped 4 bases and J dropped 0 bases, with 10 bases sitting between them. This CDR3 is 15 amino acids long. Germline-derived CDR1 and CDR2 are SQVTM and ANQGSEA. This CDR3 reads CSVGTGLSGANVLTF. Here the CDR3 DNA reads TGCAGCGTTGGCACAGGGCTCTCTGGGGCCAACGTCCTGACTTTC.

This chain joins TRBV2 and TRBJ2-5, with D maybe TRBD1 (5 bases). The V and J ends lost 6 bases and 5 bases respectively, with 7 bases between them. This CDR3 has 11 amino acids. Per the germline V gene, CDR1 is SNHLY and CDR2 is FYNNEI. The CDR3 DNA sequence: TGTGCCAGCAGCAAGGGGGAGACCCAGTACTTC. It translates to CASSKGETQYF.

This chain joins TRBV11-3 and TRBJ2-2; tentatively, D is TRBD1 or TRBD2 (5 bases each). CDR1 and CDR2 (germline): SGHNT, YENEEA. CDR3 length: 14 residues. V shed 5 bases and J shed 0 bases, with 7 bases lying between them. The CDR3 sequence is CASSGTPNTGELFF. Written as DNA, the CDR3 is TGTGCCAGCAGCGGGACGCCGAACACCGGGGAGCTGTTTTTT.

This sequence joins TRBV4-1 and TRBJ2-5; D not resolved. V was shortened by 5 bases and J by 2 bases, with 9 bases between the two germline ends. The CDR3 runs to 13 residues. The germline gives CDR1 MGHRA, CDR2 YSYEKL. CDR3 sequence (DNA): TGCGCCAGCAGCTTTGGGCCACAAGAGACCCAGTACTTC. Its protein is CASSFGPQETQYF.

This chain uses TRBV5-1 with TRBJ2-5; a weak D match, TRBD2 (5 bases). The CDR3 consists of 14 residues. Germline V gives CDR1 SGHRS, CDR2 YFSETQ. The germline V and J ends were trimmed by 0 bases and 2 bases, with 8 bases remaining between them. The CDR3 here is CASSLGEYQETQYF. In nucleotides, the CDR3 is TGCGCCAGCAGCTTGGGGGAGTATCAAGAGACCCAGTACTTC.

The rearrangement joins TRBV4-2 to TRBJ2-7; D is undetermined. Germline V gene data show CDR1 as LGHNA and CDR2 as YNFKEQ. The V end lost 0 bases, the J end lost 2 bases, and 14 bases lay between the germline ends. The CDR3 is 16 amino acids. Here the CDR3 reads CASSQDGGLTAYEQYF. CDR3 DNA sequence: TGTGCCAGCAGCCAAGATGGCGGCCTGACTGCCTACGAGCAGTACTTC.

This clone was observed a few times. Other DNA sequences of this sample code for an identical CDR3. This chain joins TRBV7-2 and TRBJ1-1, with TRBD1 as a possible D gene (5 bases). CDR1 is SGHTA, CDR2 FQGNSA, per germline. The CDR3 extends over 12 amino acids. Between the trimmed V and J ends, which lost 1 base and 7 bases, there was a span of 7 bases. The CDR3 region is CASSLVGGEAFF. The CDR3 coding sequence is TGTGCCAGCAGCTTAGTCGGGGGTGAAGCTTTCTTT.

J is TRBJ2-7 and V is TRBV4-3; D perhaps matches TRBD1 (6 bases). The CDR3 sequence is 14 residues long. Germline lookup yields CDR1 LGHNA and CDR2 YSLEER. Trimming left V 0 bases short and J 2 bases short, with 8 bases between. CDR3 sequence (DNA): TGCGCCAGCAGCCAAGAAGGGGGTCCCTACGAGCAGTACTTC. This gives the protein CASSQEGGPYEQYF.